This T cell receptor beta chain was captured by sequencing in a study of spatial heterogeneity in lung cancer. This clonotype came up a few times. What it binds is not known. Time point indicated: sample taken at primary tumor resection. J was trimmed by 4 bases and V by 10 bases; bases with no gene match: 12. The CDR3 runs 14 residues. Germline V gene data show CDR1 as ENHRY and CDR2 as SYGVKD. Study-level findings and limits: Counts of expanded intratumoral alpha and beta TCRs tracked tumor mutation counts.

TCRdb recomputed calls from the 5' RACE reads with MiXCR, one row per CDR3 protein. Here the sample spans 10,000 to 15,000 distinct CDR3 sequences, 6.6% being singletons. The clonotype comes from a female donor with early-stage non-small cell lung cancer. The J gene is TRBJ2-7, the V gene TRBV10-3; 8 nucleotides agree with TRBD2. The input for sequencing was lung tumor tissue, taken at surgery. The DNA of the CDR3 is TGTGCCACCGGACGGCATAGCGGGGAATACGAGCAGTACTTC. This gives the protein CATGRHSGEYEQYF.